The entry below gives a single TCR beta chain sequence along with its context. Its antigen is still unknown. This entry is derived from a study of cytomegalovirus exposure and HLA in healthy donors. Findings of the study overall: Later analysis showed most CMV-associated TCR beta chains appearing HLA-restricted. One later analysis reportedly identified an Asian-associated ancestry cluster that showed fewer N-insertions than the approximately 700-donor mean.

This CDR3 is built from 18 residues. The ends lost 5 bases at V and 2 bases at J; junction bases unmatched: 17. CDR1 is SEHNR, CDR2 FQNEAQ, per germline (reference sequence). Primers: 60 Vbeta forward and 13 Jbeta reverse. The protocol was immunoSEQ multiplex PCR, while the TCRdb copy is restricted to in-frame clones and leaves out a portion. Of 100,000 to 150,000 clones in the sample, roughly three quarters are singletons; the top ten hold roughly 1%. This TCR was recovered from a woman aged 60-75 years in good health and CMV-seronegative. Sequenced sample: PBMCs. The chain has TRBV7-9 and TRBJ2-7; TRBD2 matches 8 bases. CDR3 coding DNA: TGTGCCAGCAGCCGGGGAGCGGGGGCCCTGCTTCAAACCTACGAGCAGTACTTC. This encodes CASSRGAGALLQTYEQYF.